These 20 T cell receptor beta chains were all obtained from the same sample, sequenced in a study of T cells in Graves' hyperthyroidism and ophthalmopathy. Using RNA transcripts as the source, TCR beta CDR3 regions were amplified. A set of HTBI primers served as the primers for a first-round RT-PCR of the TCR CDR3. MiXCR, applied by TCRdb to the multiplex PCR reads, yields one record per CDR3 protein. Of roughly 420,000 distinct CDR3 sequences in the sample, approximately 14% are singletons; the top ten hold over 7.5%. The material sequenced was blood. These receptor sequences come from a woman aged 18-30 years with Graves' hyperthyroidism.

This rearrangement joins TRBV12-3 or TRBV12-4 to TRBJ2-1; 11 nucleotides align to TRBD2. V trimming: 8 bases; J trimming: 6 bases; junction bases outside the gene matches: 6. The CDR3 has 14 residues. The CDR3 loop is CASLSSGGTNEQFF. CDR3 nucleotide sequence: TGTGCCAGCCTGTCTAGCGGGGGGACCAATGAGCAGTTCTTC.

This clonotype showed up many times. V is TRBV5-4 and J is TRBJ1-3, with D possibly being TRBD1 (6 bases). With 1 base removed from V and 0 bases from J, the gap between germline ends came to 11 bases. Per the germline V gene, CDR1 is SGHNT and CDR2 is YYREEE (reference sequence). The CDR3 length is 16 residues. CDR3 residues: CASSLTRQASGNTIYF. Written as DNA, the CDR3 is TGTGCCAGCAGCTTGACCCGACAGGCCTCTGGAAACACCATATATTTT.

The sample holds many counts of this clonotype. This chain uses TRBV5-1 with TRBJ2-7; TRBD2 matches 9 bases. Germline CDR1 SGHRS, CDR2 YFSETQ. This CDR3 region has 14 residues. The V gene end was trimmed by 5 bases and the J gene end by 2 bases; junction bases not matched to a gene: 5. The CDR3 DNA reads as TGCGCCAGCAGTTGGGCTAGCGGGGCCTACGAGCAGTACTTC. This gives the protein CASSWASGAYEQYF.

The table lists this clonotype with many counts. This chain connects TRBV28 to TRBJ1-4, with D perhaps matching TRBD1 (5 bases). The CDR3 is 15 residues long. V lost 8 bases to trimming and J lost 0 bases, with 13 bases between them. Germline CDR1 is MDHEN and CDR2 is SYDVKM. CDR3 bases: TGTGCCAGCCGCGGGACCGACTCAACTAATGAAAAACTGTTTTTT. It translates to CASRGTDSTNEKLFF.

The V gene is TRBV7-9, the J gene TRBJ2-1; 11 bases line up with TRBD2. CDR3 length equals 14 residues. After removal of 5 bases from V and 6 bases from J, the junction contained 3 bases not matched to a gene. Germline CDR1 and CDR2: SEHNR and FQNEAQ (reference sequence). For the CDR3, the DNA is TGTGCCAGCAGCGTAACTAGCGGGAGCAATGAGCAGTTCTTC. It yields the protein CASSVTSGSNEQFF.

This clonotype turned up a few times. J is TRBJ1-5 and V is TRBV19; no firm D call. V shed 9 bases and J shed 2 bases, with 17 bases lying between them. The CDR3 length is 15 residues. Germline values: CDR1 LNHDA, CDR2 SQIVND (reference sequence). CDR3: CASQHRVWGNQPQHF. DNA for the CDR3: TGTGCCAGCCAACATCGGGTCTGGGGCAATCAGCCCCAGCATTTT.

The V gene is TRBV28, the J gene TRBJ2-7; TRBD2 matches at 8 bases. Germline values: CDR1 MDHEN, CDR2 SYDVKM. The CDR3 length is 14 residues. Trimming at V came to 6 bases and at J to 2 bases, leaving 6 bases not matched to a gene. The DNA of the CDR3 is TGTGCCAGCAGAGTAGCGGGGAGGACCTACGAGCAGTACTTC. Protein: CASRVAGRTYEQYF.

This clonotype was recorded at least ten times. The chain combines TRBV28 with TRBJ2-1; 8 bases align to TRBD2. J gave up 5 bases and V 2 bases, and 17 bases lay outside the gene matches. The CDR3 contains 19 residues. Germline V CDR1 and CDR2: MDHEN, SYDVKM. DNA of the CDR3: TGTGCCAGCAGTTTAAGGACTAGCAGAGGGAGGGAGAGGGACAATGAGCAGTTCTTC. Its translation: CASSLRTSRGRERDNEQFF.

V is TRBV4-1 and J is TRBJ2-1; D gene ambiguous. Trimming cost V 2 bases and J 1 base, with 9 bases left between them. Per the germline V gene, CDR1 is MGHRA and CDR2 is YSYEKL. This CDR3 has 15 amino acids. The CDR3 bases are TGCGCCAGCAGCCAACAAATCTTTTCCTACAATGAGCAGTTCTTC. It yields the protein CASSQQIFSYNEQFF.

This clonotype came up many times. This chain uses TRBV6-1 with TRBJ1-5; the D is unclear. V shed 6 bases and J shed 1 base, with 4 bases lying between them. The CDR3 spans 12 residues. Germline V gives CDR1 MNHNS, CDR2 SASEGT. The CDR3 sequence is CASRSSNQPQHF. The DNA for the CDR3 is TGTGCCAGCAGGTCGAGCAATCAGCCCCAGCATTTT.

The rearrangement links TRBV6-2 or TRBV6-3 to TRBJ2-7, with 8 bases that match TRBD1. CDR1 MNHEY and CDR2 SVGEGT come from the germline V gene. V was clipped by 5 bases and J by 2 bases; unmatched bases: 5. CDR3 size: 14 residues. The CDR3, as DNA: TGTGCCAGCAGTGTTATGGACAGGGCCTACGAGCAGTACTTC. Its protein product is CASSVMDRAYEQYF.

The table lists this clonotype with many counts. V is TRBV7-9 and J is TRBJ1-2; D gene unclear. The CDR3 extends over 14 amino acids. The ends were cut back, 5 bases at V and 4 bases at J, with 14 bases in the middle. Germline assignment: CDR1 SEHNR and CDR2 FQNEAQ (reference sequence). The CDR3 DNA reads as TGTGCCAGCAGCAATAGGACGTTTTTCTATGGCTACACCTTC. It codes for CASSNRTFFYGYTF.

V usage is TRBV20-1 and J usage is TRBJ2-3; no definite D call. CDR1 is DFQATT and CDR2 is SNEGSKA in the germline V gene (reference sequence). The ends were cut back, 6 bases at V and 0 bases at J, with 13 bases in the middle. The CDR3 runs to 14 residues. The CDR3 is CSAPSATSTDTQYF. DNA of the CDR3: TGCAGTGCGCCAAGCGCGACGAGCACAGATACGCAGTATTTT.

The rearrangement links TRBV11-2 to TRBJ2-1; no clear D gene. V gave up 2 bases and J gave up 5 bases, with 13 bases separating them. From germline, CDR1 is SGHAT and CDR2 FQNNGV. The length of the CDR3 is 15 residues. The CDR3 is CASSLFGGPDNEQFF. For the CDR3, the DNA is TGTGCCAGCAGCTTATTTGGCGGACCAGACAATGAGCAGTTCTTC.

This rearrangement joins TRBV18 to TRBJ1-5; tentatively, D is TRBD1 (5 bases). V dropped 5 bases and J dropped 3 bases, with 20 bases sitting between them. Germline V gene lookup returns CDR1 KGHSH and CDR2 LQKENI. The CDR3 runs to 17 residues. The CDR3 bases are TGTGCCAGCTCAAGTCGGAGGTCGGGGGTATACAATCAGCCCCAGCATTTT. Its translation: CASSSRRSGVYNQPQHF.

The genes are TRBV7-2 and TRBJ2-1, with 16 bases fitting TRBD2. This CDR3 is 18 amino acids long. CDR1 and CDR2 (germline): SGHTA, FQGNSA. The junction had 9 bases not matched to a gene; V was cut back by 5 bases and J by 5 bases. The CDR3 nucleotides read TGTGCCAGCAGCCCCGGGACTAGCGGGAGGGAGGTAGACAATGAGCAGTTCTTC. This encodes CASSPGTSGREVDNEQFF.

This rearrangement joins TRBV9 to TRBJ2-1, with D maybe TRBD1 (7 bases). CDR3 size: 10 residues. Germline V lookup: CDR1 SGDLS, CDR2 YYNGEE. V lost 9 bases, J lost 14 bases, and 15 bases lay in between. The CDR3 region has the DNA TGTGCCACCGTGACCAGGGGGGAGTTCTTC. Translating it yields CATVTRGEFF.

The chain uses TRBV6-9 and TRBJ1-2; possibly TRBD1 for D (5 bases). V was shortened by 4 bases and J by 10 bases, with 10 bases between the two germline ends. Germline-derived CDR1 and CDR2 are MNHGY and SVAAGI. This CDR3 spans 11 amino acids. In DNA, the CDR3 is TGTGCCAGCAGTTCCAGACAGACCTACACCTTC. Translated, it gives CASSSRQTYTF.

This clonotype came up many times. This chain links TRBV30 with TRBJ1-5; TRBD1 aligns across 7 bases. The CDR3 loop spans 15 amino acids. The germline V gene has CDR1 GTSNPN and CDR2 SVGIG (reference sequence). Unmatched junction bases numbered 8, after V lost 0 bases and J lost 6 bases. The CDR3 nucleotides are TGTGCCTGGAGTGTCCGGACAGGAGGATTTCAGCCCCAGCATTTT. Protein: CAWSVRTGGFQPQHF.

This clonotype was recorded many times. This chain joins TRBV4-1 and TRBJ1-6; D is ambiguous. V lost 2 bases and J lost 7, with 6 bases in between. Germline V gene lookup returns CDR1 MGHRA and CDR2 YSYEKL. The CDR3 totals 13 residues. This CDR3 is CASSQLPNSPLHF. DNA of the CDR3: TGCGCCAGCAGCCAACTCCCGAATTCACCCCTCCACTTT.